Below, 13 T cell receptor beta chains from the same sample are listed, as sequenced in a study of radiation and T cells in renal cell carcinoma. Time point denoted: baseline pretreatment blood. Treatment specified: 15 Gy SBRT to primary tumor, nephrectomy 4 weeks later. Repertoires were generated with immunoSEQ multiplex PCR, while TCRdb's copy carries only in-frame clones and drops some. The sample shows 110,000 to 150,000 clones, roughly 85% of them seen only once. The specimen was blood, collected from a patient whose treatment included radiotherapy and nephrectomy. These receptors all come from a woman aged 45-65 years with renal cell carcinoma.

This chain links TRBV18 with TRBJ2-2; D gene uncertain. The CDR3 has 15 amino acids. CDR1 KGHSH and CDR2 LQKENI come from the germline V gene. Trimming took off 5 bases at V and 2 bases at J, with 12 bases between the two ends. CDR3 nucleotides: TGTGCCAGCTCAAAGGTGGGAATTAACACCGGGGAGCTGTTTTTT. Translating it yields CASSKVGINTGELFF. Combining the CDR3 with reference TRBV18 and TRBJ2-2 gives the whole variable domain NAGVMQNPRHLVRRRGQEARLRCSPMKGHSHVYWYRQLPEEGLKFMVYLQKENIIDESGMPKERFSAEFPKEGPSILRIQQVVRGDSAAYFCASSKVGINTGELFFGEGSRLTVL.

The rearrangement links TRBV6-1 to TRBJ1-5; no clear D. Germline loops: CDR1 MNHNS, CDR2 SASEGT. V was trimmed by 3 bases and J by 6 bases, leaving 12 bases between them. The CDR3 loop spans 14 amino acids. Written as DNA, the CDR3 is TGTGCCAGCAGTGAGGCGTTCTGGGCTCAGCCCCAGCATTTT. This encodes CASSEAFWAQPQHF.

The rearrangement links TRBV7-9 to TRBJ1-1; tentatively, D is TRBD1 (5 bases). The CDR3 has 14 residues. Germline V gene data show CDR1 as SEHNR and CDR2 as FQNEAQ (reference sequence). V was pared by 2 bases and J by 1 base, with 8 bases between. CDR3 DNA: TGTGCCAGCAGCTTAAAGGGGAGGAACACTGAAGCTTTCTTT. It specifies CASSLKGRNTEAFF.

This rearrangement joins TRBV18 to TRBJ2-7; 8 bases map to TRBD2. Germline assignment: CDR1 KGHSH and CDR2 LQKENI. After removal of 4 bases from V and 6 bases from J, the junction contained 11 bases not matched to a gene. The CDR3 has 15 amino acids. CDR3 sequence (DNA): TGTGCCAGCTCACGGCCGGGACTAGGTCCAGGCGAGCAGTACTTC. Translated, it gives CASSRPGLGPGEQYF.

The CDR3 DNA is TGCGCCAGCAGCTTGGGACCCAGCGGGGGCTCCTACGAGCAGTACTTC. It encodes CASSLGPSGGSYEQYF. This chain joins TRBV5-1 and TRBJ2-7; 8 bases agree with TRBD2. Germline lookup yields CDR1 SGHRS and CDR2 YFSETQ. J lost 0 bases, V lost 0 bases, and 5 bases had no gene match. This CDR3 contains 16 residues. Full variable domain (rest looked up from reference TRBV5-1 and TRBJ2-7): KAGVTQTPRYLIKTRGQQVTLSCSPISGHRSVSWYQQTPGQGLQFLFEYFSETQRNKGNFPGRFSGRQFSNSRSEMNVSTLELGDSALYLCASSLGPSGGSYEQYFGPGTRLTVT.

V and J are TRBV7-9 and TRBJ2-3; possible D gene TRBD2, 5 bases. Trimming shortened V by 5 bases and J by 2 bases, and 8 bases separated the two germline ends. There are 13 residues in the CDR3. Germline V gives CDR1 SEHNR, CDR2 FQNEAQ (reference sequence). The CDR3 region is CASSPDYTDTQYF. The CDR3 DNA follows: TGTGCCAGCAGCCCCGACTACACAGATACGCAGTATTTT. Supplemented by reference TRBV7-9 and TRBJ2-3, the full variable domain reads DTGVSQNPRHKITKRGQNVTFRCDPISEHNRLYWYRQTLGQGPEFLTYFQNEAQLEKSRLLSDRFSAERPKGSFSTLEIQRTEQGDSAMYLCASSPDYTDTQYFGPGTRLTVL.

The CDR3 loop is CASKVAYGTDTQYF. In DNA form, the CDR3 reads TGTGCCAGCAAGGTCGCGTACGGCACAGATACGCAGTATTTT. The chain has TRBV28 and TRBJ2-3; D remains ambiguous. Trimming took 7 bases from V and 1 from J, leaving 12 bases between them. CDR3 length: 14 amino acids. The germline V gene encodes CDR1 MDHEN and CDR2 SYDVKM. Complete variable domain (other parts from reference TRBV28 and TRBJ2-3): DVKVTQSSRYLVKRTGEKVFLECVQDMDHENMFWYRQDPGLGLRLIYFSYDVKMKEKGDIPEGYSVSREKKERFSLILESASTNQTSMYLCASKVAYGTDTQYFGPGTRLTVL.

The V call is TRBV18, the J call TRBJ2-7, with 7 nucleotides matching TRBD1. The CDR3 length is 15 residues. The germline V gene has CDR1 KGHSH and CDR2 LQKENI. The V segment lost 6 bases and the J segment 6 bases; nucleotides outside the gene matches: 14. The CDR3 sequence is CASSQDLTGTVEQYF. CDR3 coding DNA: TGTGCCAGCTCCCAGGACCTAACAGGGACAGTCGAGCAGTACTTC.

This clone came up a few times. The chain couples TRBV30 to TRBJ1-2, with D possibly matching TRBD1 (5 bases). Germline CDR1 GTSNPN, CDR2 SVGIG (reference sequence). The CDR3 contains 11 residues. V dropped 5 bases and J dropped 7 bases, with 11 bases sitting between them. The CDR3 region has the DNA TGTGCCTGGCTCAGGGAGGGTGGCTACACCTTC. Translating it yields CAWLREGGYTF.

This rearrangement joins TRBV28 to TRBJ2-5; D perhaps matches TRBD2 (7 bases). Germline CDR1 reads MDHEN; CDR2 reads SYDVKM. The V end lost 6 bases, the J end lost 7 bases, and 18 bases lay between the germline ends. CDR3 length: 14 amino acids. Written as DNA, the CDR3 is TGTGCCAGCAGCCGCGTGGGGGGGCGGGGGACCCAGTACTTC. Translating gives CASSRVGGRGTQYF.

CDR3 DNA: TGCGCCAGCAGCTTGGCGGCCCAAACCGGCCAAGAGACCCAGTACTTC. Protein: CASSLAAQTGQETQYF. The chain couples TRBV5-1 to TRBJ2-5; D ambiguous. Germline-derived CDR1 and CDR2 are SGHRS and YFSETQ. V shed 0 bases and J shed 1 base, with 13 bases lying between them. The length of the CDR3 is 16 residues.

CDR3 region: CASGRAGGSYEQYF. The CDR3 DNA follows: TGTGCCAGCGGGCGGGCGGGAGGCTCCTACGAGCAGTACTTC. This chain joins TRBV6-5 and TRBJ2-7; 8 nucleotides align to TRBD2. The germline V gene has CDR1 MNHEY and CDR2 SVGAGI. The CDR3 contains 14 residues. The J segment lost 0 bases and the V segment lost 8 bases, leaving 6 bases of the junction unmatched.

This clone was seen only once. The V gene is TRBV11-3, the J gene TRBJ2-7; 7 nucleotides line up with TRBD1. There are 13 residues in the CDR3. The V gene's germline CDR1 is SGHNT and CDR2 YENEEA. The V segment lost 5 bases and the J segment 4 bases; nucleotides outside the gene matches: 5. The CDR3 sequence: CASSLYRGYEQYF. DNA of the CDR3: TGTGCCAGCAGCCTGTACAGGGGTTACGAGCAGTACTTC.